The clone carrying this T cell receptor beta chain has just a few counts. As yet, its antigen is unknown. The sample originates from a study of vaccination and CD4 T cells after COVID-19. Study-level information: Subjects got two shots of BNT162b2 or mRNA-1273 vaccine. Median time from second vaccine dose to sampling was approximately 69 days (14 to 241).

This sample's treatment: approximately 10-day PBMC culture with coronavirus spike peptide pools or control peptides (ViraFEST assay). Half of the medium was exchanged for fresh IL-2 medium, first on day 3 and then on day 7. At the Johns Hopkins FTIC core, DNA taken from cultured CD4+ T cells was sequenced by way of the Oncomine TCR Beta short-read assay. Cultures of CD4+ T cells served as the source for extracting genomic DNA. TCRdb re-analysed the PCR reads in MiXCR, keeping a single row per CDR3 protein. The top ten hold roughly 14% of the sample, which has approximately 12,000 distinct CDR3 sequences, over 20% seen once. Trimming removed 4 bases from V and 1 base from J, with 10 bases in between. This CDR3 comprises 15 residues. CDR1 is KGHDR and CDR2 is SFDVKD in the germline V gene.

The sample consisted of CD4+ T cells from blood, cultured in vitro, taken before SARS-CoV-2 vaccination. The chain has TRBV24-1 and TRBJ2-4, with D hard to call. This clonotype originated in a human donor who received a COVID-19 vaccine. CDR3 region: CATSDRGVAKNIQYF. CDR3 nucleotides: TGTGCCACCAGTGACCGTGGTGTGGCCAAAAACATTCAGTACTTC.